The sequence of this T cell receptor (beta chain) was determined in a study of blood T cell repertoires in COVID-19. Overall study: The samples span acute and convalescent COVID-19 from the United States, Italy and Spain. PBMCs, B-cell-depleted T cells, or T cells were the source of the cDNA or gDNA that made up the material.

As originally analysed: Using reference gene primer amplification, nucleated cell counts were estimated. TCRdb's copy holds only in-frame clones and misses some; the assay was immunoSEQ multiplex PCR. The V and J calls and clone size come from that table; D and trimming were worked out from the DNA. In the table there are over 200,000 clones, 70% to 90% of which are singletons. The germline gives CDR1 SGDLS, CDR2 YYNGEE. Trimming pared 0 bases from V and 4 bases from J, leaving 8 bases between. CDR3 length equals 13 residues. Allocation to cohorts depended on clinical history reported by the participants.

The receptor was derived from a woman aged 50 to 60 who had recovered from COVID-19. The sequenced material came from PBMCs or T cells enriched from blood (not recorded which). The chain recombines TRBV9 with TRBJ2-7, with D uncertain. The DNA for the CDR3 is TGTGCCAGCAGCGTAGGCTCGAGGTACGAGCAGTACTTC. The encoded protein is CASSVGSRYEQYF.